The 26 T cell receptor beta chains below come from one sample, sequenced in a study of cytomegalovirus exposure and HLA in healthy donors. The PCR made use of 60 Vbeta and 13 Jbeta primers. TCRdb keeps only in-frame clones here, not all; method: immunoSEQ multiplex PCR. Here the sample spans more than 85,000 clones, about 90% being singletons. The material sequenced was PBMCs. The receptors come from a man aged 40-49 years in good health and CMV-seronegative.

The chain employs TRBV5-1 and TRBJ2-3; D possibly corresponds to TRBD1 (6 bases). CDR3 length equals 15 residues. Germline V gene lookup returns CDR1 SGHRS and CDR2 YFSETQ. Trimming shortened V by 4 bases and J by 0 bases, and 12 bases separated the two germline ends. The CDR3: CASSKGQPSTDTQYF. The CDR3, as DNA: TGCGCCAGCAGCAAAGGACAGCCTAGCACAGATACGCAGTATTTT.

The J gene is TRBJ2-5, the V gene TRBV2, with D unclear. V lost 2 bases and J 1 base, leaving 8 bases between the germline ends. In germline, CDR1 is SNHLY, CDR2 FYNNEI. This CDR3 contains 14 residues. DNA of the CDR3: TGTGCCAGCAGTGAACTCCAGGTCCAAGAGACCCAGTACTTC. It codes for CASSELQVQETQYF.

This clone was recorded only once. The J gene is TRBJ1-1, the V gene TRBV9; maybe TRBD1 (5 bases). The CDR3 consists of 15 residues. V dropped 2 bases and J dropped 1 base, with 12 bases sitting between them. Germline V CDR1 and CDR2: SGDLS, YYNGEE. In nucleotides, the CDR3 is TGTGCCAGCAGCGTTTGGGGTGGGGCGAACACTGAAGCTTTCTTT. Amino acid sequence: CASSVWGGANTEAFF.

The rearrangement uses TRBV5-1 and TRBJ1-2; 8 nucleotides agree with TRBD1. V was pared by 1 base and J by 5 bases, with 4 bases of the junction left unmatched. CDR1 and CDR2 from the germline V gene are SGHRS and YFSETQ. The CDR3 contains 14 residues. CDR3 DNA: TGCGCCAGCAGCTTGCAGGACAGGGTGTATGGCTACACCTTC. Translated, it gives CASSLQDRVYGYTF.

This chain joins TRBV25-1 and TRBJ1-4; perhaps TRBD1 as D (5 bases). The CDR3 extends over 15 amino acids. The germline V gene has CDR1 MGHDK and CDR2 SYGVNS. Trimming took 6 bases from V and 8 from J, leaving 19 bases between them. The CDR3 DNA sequence: TGTGCCAGCAGCCGCGGAACAGGCGGGGGGGAAAAACTGTTTTTT. Translated: CASSRGTGGGEKLFF.

Remarks on this clone: The same CDR3 is also encoded by other DNA sequences in this sample. The chain has TRBV5-1 and TRBJ2-5, with 8 bases matching TRBD1. Trimming removed 0 bases from V and 1 base from J; junction bases left unmatched: 2. This CDR3 has 15 amino acids. Germline values: CDR1 SGHRS, CDR2 YFSETQ. CDR3 protein: CASSLDGTGQETQYF. The CDR3 DNA sequence: TGCGCCAGCAGCTTGGACGGGACAGGCCAAGAGACCCAGTACTTC.

DNA of the CDR3: TGTGCCATCAGTCGCCCCGGGACAGGGGGCACTGTATCGGATGGCTACACCTTC. This translates into CAISRPGTGGTVSDGYTF. The chain is built from TRBV10-3 and TRBJ1-2; 12 positions match TRBD1. There are 18 residues in the CDR3. Germline CDR1 and CDR2: ENHRY and SYGVKD. J was trimmed by 6 bases and V by 5 bases; bases with no gene match: 16.

The chain is built from TRBV4-2 and TRBJ1-1; D is uncertain. V shed 4 bases and J shed 0 bases, with 9 bases lying between them. Germline lookup yields CDR1 LGHNA and CDR2 YNFKEQ. The CDR3 contains 14 residues. This chain's CDR3 is CASSPGGMNTEAFF. In DNA form, the CDR3 reads TGTGCCAGCAGCCCCGGAGGTATGAACACTGAAGCTTTCTTT.

This chain links TRBV2 with TRBJ1-3; D unclear. The V gene lost 2 bases and the J gene lost 2 bases, with 7 bases spanning the gap. The CDR3 is 14 residues long. Germline V gene lookup returns CDR1 SNHLY and CDR2 FYNNEI. The CDR3 DNA reads TGTGCCAGCAGTGAAACGAGGGCTGGAAACACCATATATTTT. The encoded protein is CASSETRAGNTIYF. The variable domain in full, with the rest retrieved from reference TRBV2 and TRBJ1-3, is EPEVTQTPSHQVTQMGQEVILRCVPISNHLYFYWYRQILGQKVEFLVSFYNNEISEKSEIFDDQFSVERPDGSNFTLKIRSTKLEDSAMYFCASSETRAGNTIYFGEGSWLTVV.

The chain couples TRBV13 to TRBJ1-1, with TRBD1 matching over 7 bases. J was trimmed by 4 bases and V by 6 bases; bases with no gene match: 5. Germline-derived CDR1 and CDR2 are PRHDT and FYEKMQ (reference sequence). The CDR3 runs 13 residues. The CDR3 bases are TGTGCCAGCAGAAAGCAGGGGGGCACTGAAGCTTTCTTT. Its translation is CASRKQGGTEAFF.

The chain recombines TRBV27 with TRBJ2-5; TRBD2 is a possible D gene (6 bases). This CDR3 region has 15 residues. CDR1 and CDR2 (germline): MNHEY, SMNVEV (reference sequence). Trimming left V 4 bases short and J 5 bases short, with 17 bases between. The CDR3 is CASSSLTSASETQYF. The CDR3 bases are TGTGCCAGCAGTTCCTTGACTAGTGCCTCGGAGACCCAGTACTTC.

V gene TRBV5-1 combines with J gene TRBJ2-1, with D maybe TRBD1 (5 bases). The CDR3 runs 14 residues. Germline V gene lookup returns CDR1 SGHRS and CDR2 YFSETQ. With 0 bases removed from V and 2 bases from J, the gap between germline ends came to 6 bases. The CDR3 bases are TGCGCCAGCAGCTTGGAGGGGACCTACAATGAGCAGTTCTTC. Protein: CASSLEGTYNEQFF.

The genes are TRBV15 and TRBJ2-7; TRBD1 agrees at 7 bases. This CDR3 contains 15 residues. Germline trimming cut 3 bases from V and 5 bases from J; bases unmatched to any gene: 10. In germline, CDR1 is LNHNV, CDR2 YYDKDF (reference sequence). The CDR3 DNA reads as TGTGCCACCAGCAGCCAGACAGGGAAGGTCAACGAGCAGTACTTC. Translation: CATSSQTGKVNEQYF.

The rearrangement joins TRBV9 to TRBJ2-7; a weak D match, TRBD1 (5 bases). V shed 2 bases and J shed 0 bases, with 9 bases lying between them. Per the germline V gene, CDR1 is SGDLS and CDR2 is YYNGEE. This CDR3 comprises 14 residues. CDR3 sequence: CASSVLDNSYEQYF. CDR3 in DNA: TGTGCCAGCAGCGTCTTGGACAACTCCTACGAGCAGTACTTC. Full variable domain (rest looked up from reference TRBV9 and TRBJ2-7): DSGVTQTPKHLITATGQRVTLRCSPRSGDLSVYWYQQSLDQGLQFLIQYYNGEERAKGNILERFSAQQFPDLHSELNLSSLELGDSALYFCASSVLDNSYEQYFGPGTRLTVT.

The rearrangement links TRBV29-1 to TRBJ1-1, with D uncertain. Germline V lookup: CDR1 SQVTM, CDR2 ANQGSEA. Trimming stripped 4 bases from V and 6 bases from J, with 9 bases between. CDR3 size: 11 residues. CDR3 coding DNA: TGCAGCGTTGTTCCAAGCTCTGAAGCTTTCTTT. Its protein product is CSVVPSSEAFF.

V gene TRBV27 combines with J gene TRBJ2-1; TRBD2 is a possible D gene (7 bases). The germline V gene has CDR1 MNHEY and CDR2 SMNVEV (reference sequence). This CDR3 region has 13 residues. V lost 10 bases and J 9 bases, leaving 19 bases between the germline ends. CDR3 DNA: TGTGCCACCTCCGGGCGGGGGCAGGGTGAGCAGTTCTTC. As protein: CATSGRGQGEQFF.

The CDR3 protein is CASSPLGGQRANYGYTF. The CDR3 nucleotides are TGCGCCAGCAGCCCCCTTGGAGGTCAGCGAGCTAACTATGGCTACACCTTC. The chain combines TRBV5-1 with TRBJ1-2; D remains unclear. With 4 bases removed from V and 0 bases from J, the gap between germline ends came to 19 bases. The germline V gene has CDR1 SGHRS and CDR2 YFSETQ. The CDR3 is made up of 17 amino acids.

V gene TRBV27 combines with J gene TRBJ1-2, with 9 bases identical to TRBD1. Germline V gene sequence: CDR1 MNHEY, CDR2 SMNVEV (reference sequence). The CDR3 runs 14 residues. The J segment lost 6 bases and the V segment lost 4 bases, leaving 6 bases of the junction unmatched. This CDR3 is CASSYLRTGDGYTF. CDR3 in DNA: TGTGCCAGCAGTTACCTAAGGACAGGGGATGGCTACACCTTC.

This rearrangement joins TRBV29-1 to TRBJ1-4; 10 bases are a match to TRBD1. This CDR3 is built from 14 residues. V lost 4 bases to trimming and J lost 8 bases; unmatched junction nucleotides: 7. CDR1 and CDR2 (germline): SQVTM, ANQGSEA. The DNA for the CDR3 is TGCAGCGTTGGAAGACAGGGGGCGAGAGAAAAACTGTTTTTT. It is translated as CSVGRQGAREKLFF. Complete variable domain (other parts from reference TRBV29-1 and TRBJ1-4): SAVISQKPSRDICQRGTSLTIQCQVDSQVTMMFWYRQQPGQSLTLIATANQGSEATYESGFVIDKFPISRPNLTFSTLTVSNMSPEDSSIYLCSVGRQGAREKLFFGSGTQLSVL.

This sequence joins TRBV19 and TRBJ1-2; D ambiguous. Trimming stripped 1 base from V and 2 bases from J, with 5 bases between. This CDR3 is 13 amino acids long. The germline V gene has CDR1 LNHDA and CDR2 SQIVND (reference sequence). In DNA, the CDR3 is TGTGCCAGTAGTATAGGAGGGAACTATGGCTACACCTTC. Translation gives CASSIGGNYGYTF.

This clone has more than one count but fewer than ten. The chain employs TRBV7-8 and TRBJ1-1; D remains ambiguous. The length of the CDR3 is 13 residues. Germline V gives CDR1 SGHVS, CDR2 FQNEAQ. V lost 2 bases to trimming and J lost 9 bases, with 13 bases between them. The CDR3 region is CASSLSRGAKAFF. The CDR3 nucleotides are TGTGCCAGCAGCTTATCCCGGGGAGCTAAAGCTTTCTTT.

The rearrangement joins TRBV10-1 to TRBJ2-5, with 7 bases aligning to TRBD1. The J call may be wrong; the DNA end is better matched by TRBJ2-7. The CDR3 contains 18 residues. CDR1 and CDR2 from the germline V gene are WNHNN and SYGVQD (reference sequence). The chain's CDR3 is CASSESWDSSPLAYEQYF. CDR3 DNA: TGCGCCAGCAGTGAGTCCTGGGACAGTTCACCCCTAGCCTACGAGCAGTACTTC.

V usage is TRBV28 and J usage is TRBJ1-2; D unclear. CDR1 is MDHEN and CDR2 is SYDVKM in the germline V gene. Trimming pared 7 bases from V and 3 bases from J, leaving 9 bases between. The CDR3 is 12 residues long. The CDR3 spells CASTSRDYGYTF. The CDR3 DNA is TGTGCCAGCACCTCCCGGGACTATGGCTACACCTTC.

This clone came up a few times. The rearrangement links TRBV19 to TRBJ2-1; 12 bases agree with TRBD1. CDR1 LNHDA and CDR2 SQIVND come from the germline V gene (reference sequence). The CDR3 consists of 17 residues. V lost 5 bases, J lost 7 bases, and 12 bases stayed unmatched. In DNA form, the CDR3 reads TGTGCCAGTAGTCTCCCCTTGGGACAGGGGGCTAGGAATGAGCAGTTCTTC. As protein: CASSLPLGQGARNEQFF.

The chain is built from TRBV30 and TRBJ1-1, with 8 bases that match TRBD1. The V segment lost 5 bases and the J segment 1 base; nucleotides outside the gene matches: 3. The CDR3 runs to 13 residues. CDR1 and CDR2 from the germline V gene are GTSNPN and SVGIG (reference sequence). CDR3 in amino acids: CAWGQGANTEAFF. CDR3 DNA sequence: TGTGCCTGGGGACAGGGAGCGAACACTGAAGCTTTCTTT.

This clone was found a few times. This rearrangement joins TRBV5-1 to TRBJ2-3, with D possibly being TRBD1 (6 bases). Per germline, CDR1 SGHRS and CDR2 YFSETQ. The CDR3 covers 13 residues. Trimming pared 2 bases from V and 3 bases from J, leaving 7 bases between. This chain's CDR3 is CASSLQGTDTQYF. The CDR3 coding sequence is TGCGCCAGCAGCTTACAGGGAACAGATACGCAGTATTTT.